Listed below are T cell receptor beta chains from one sample, sequenced in a study of radiotherapy plus CTLA-4 blockade in lung cancer. Here immunoSEQ multiplex PCR was the method, and the copy in TCRdb shows in-frame clones only, minus some. The table has around 91,000 clones, around 88% seen once. The specimen was peripheral blood, collected from a patient treated with radiotherapy plus ipilimumab. The receptors here all came from a human donor with non-small cell lung cancer that progressed on radiotherapy plus ipilimumab. Both conserved end residues are part of each CDR3. The order of the fields is V gene, clone size, D gene, J gene, CDR3 protein, CDR3 DNA. D genes are given only for firm matches. Clone size is given for some rows only: seen once, a few or many times, or a class if the clone is expanded.

V: TRBV5-1; size: -; D: -; J: TRBJ2-5; CDR3: CASSSHSGTPQETQYF; DNA: TGCGCCAGCAGCTCGCACTCCGGGACGCCCCAAGAGACCCAGTACTTC
V: TRBV7-9; size: -; D: -; J: TRBJ2-7; CDR3: CASSVRDWLTYEQYF; DNA: TGTGCCAGCAGCGTCCGGGACTGGCTTACCTACGAGCAGTACTTC
V: TRBV9; size: once; D: TRBD2; J: TRBJ2-5; CDR3: CASSASSGRQETQYF; DNA: TGTGCCAGCAGCGCGTCTAGCGGGAGACAAGAGACCCAGTACTTC
V: TRBV5-1; size: -; D: TRBD1; J: TRBJ2-2; CDR3: CASSPGQMTGIGELFF; DNA: TGCGCCAGCAGCCCGGGCCAGATGACAGGGATCGGGGAGCTGTTTTTT
V: TRBV9; size: -; D: TRBD2; J: TRBJ2-1; CDR3: CASSVAGGSYNEQFF; DNA: TGTGCCAGCAGCGTTGCGGGAGGCTCCTACAATGAGCAGTTCTTC
V: TRBV10-2; size: -; D: TRBD2; J: TRBJ2-1; CDR3: CASRPGLAYNEQFF; DNA: TGCGCCAGCAGGCCGGGACTAGCGTACAATGAGCAGTTCTTC
V: TRBV5-1; size: -; D: TRBD2; J: TRBJ2-5; CDR3: CASSLVVAGQETQYF; DNA: TGCGCCAGCAGCTTGGTCGTAGCGGGTCAAGAGACCCAGTACTTC
V: TRBV6-5; size: -; D: TRBD2; J: TRBJ2-1; CDR3: CASSYRGLDFYNEQFF; DNA: TGTGCCAGCAGTTACCGGGGACTAGACTTCTACAATGAGCAGTTCTTC
V: TRBV19; size: -; D: TRBD2; J: TRBJ2-2; CDR3: CASSRRESTGELFF; DNA: TGTGCCAGTAGTCGGCGGGAGAGCACCGGGGAGCTGTTTTTT
V: TRBV27; size: -; D: -; J: TRBJ2-7; CDR3: CASRPGQDSYEQYF; DNA: TGTGCCAGCAGACCTGGGCAGGACAGCTACGAGCAGTACTTC
V: TRBV4-1; size: once; D: -; J: TRBJ2-2; CDR3: CASSLKDLASETGELFF; DNA: TGCGCCAGCAGCCTCAAGGACTTGGCTAGCGAGACCGGGGAGCTGTTTTTT
V: TRBV7-2; size: -; D: TRBD1; J: TRBJ2-1; CDR3: CASSLARSGGWNEQFF; DNA: TGTGCCAGCAGCTTAGCGCGGTCAGGGGGCTGGAATGAGCAGTTCTTC
V: TRBV7-6; size: -; D: TRBD1; J: TRBJ1-2; CDR3: CASSLGQGARGYTF; DNA: TGTGCCAGCAGCTTAGGACAGGGGGCGCGCGGCTACACCTTC
V: TRBV19; size: -; D: -; J: TRBJ1-5; CDR3: CASSTYYSNQPQHF; DNA: TGTGCCAGTAGCACGTATTATAGCAATCAGCCCCAGCATTTT